The rows below give T cell receptor beta chains drawn from one sample of a study of a mutant IDH1 vaccine in newly diagnosed glioma. The antigens these receptors bind are not known. The protocol was immunoSEQ multiplex PCR, while the TCRdb copy is restricted to in-frame clones and leaves out a portion. The sample has 50,000 to 70,000 clones; under 85% are singletons. Sequenced material: PBMCs, taken from a glioma patient whose treatment included an IDH1 peptide vaccine. Every receptor here comes from a woman in her 50s with glioma. CDR3s include the opening cysteine and the closing phenylalanine or tryptophan. The D gene is left open where the match is weak. Where a row states a size, it is once, few, many or the class of an expanded clone; other rows omit it.

>TRBV19|TRBJ1-5|NA|NA
TGTGCCAGTAGTATGGCCGACGATAGCAATCAGCCCCAGCATTTT
CASSMADDSNQPQHF
>TRBV25-1|TRBJ1-2|NA|NA
TGTGCCAGCAGTGGACCAACCGGTGGCTACACCTTC
CASSGPTGGYTF
>TRBV5-1|TRBJ2-5|NA|NA
TGCGCCAGCAGCTTGGGGCCAGGGCCCCAAGAGACCCAGTACTTC
CASSLGPGPQETQYF
>TRBV4-2|TRBJ2-7|NA|NA
TGTGCCAGCAGCCAAGTCGTAGGGTTCGAGCAGTACTTC
CASSQVVGFEQYF
>TRBV6-1|TRBJ1-5|NA|NA
TGTGCCAGCAGTGACGGGGCAGTGACTGGTCAGCCCCAGCATTTT
CASSDGAVTGQPQHF
>TRBV7-6|TRBJ1-2|NA|NA
TGTGCCAGCAGCTTACTGGGGACCGCCTCGGATGGCTACACCTTC
CASSLLGTASDGYTF
>TRBV19|TRBJ2-7|NA|NA
TGTGCCAGTAGTATAGTAGGGCAGGGTTTACGCGAGCAGTACTTC
CASSIVGQGLREQYF
>TRBV18|TRBJ2-7|NA|NA
TGTGCCAGCTCACCCCCCGCCAGGACCTACGAGCAGTACTTC
CASSPPARTYEQYF
>TRBV5-4|TRBJ1-1|NA|NA
TGTGCCAGCAGCTTGGCGGGGGCCACTGAAGCTTTCTTT
CASSLAGATEAFF
>TRBV11-2|TRBJ1-2|NA|NA
TGTGCCAGCAGCTTAGGACGGCATTCCCTCTATGGCTACACCTTC
CASSLGRHSLYGYTF
>TRBV6-5|TRBJ2-7|TRBD1|NA
TGTGCCAGCAGTCAGGGGGCGACAGCCCACGAGCAGTACTTC
CASSQGATAHEQYF
>TRBV27|TRBJ2-7|NA|NA
TGTGCCAGCAGGGGACTTTCTCTTTACGAGCAGTACTTC
CASRGLSLYEQYF
>TRBV10-3|TRBJ1-1|TRBD1|NA
TGTGCCATCAGTAAAGACAGGGGGCGTGACACTGAAGCTTTCTTT
CAISKDRGRDTEAFF
>TRBV5-1|TRBJ2-1|TRBD2|NA
TGCGCCAGCAGCTTGGATTTTAGCGGGTATTACAATGAGCAGTTCTTC
CASSLDFSGYYNEQFF
>TRBV4-2|TRBJ2-5|TRBD2|once
TGTGCCAGCAGCCTCGAGCGGGGGGGCCCCGAGACCCAGTACTTC
CASSLERGGPETQYF
>TRBV7-2|TRBJ2-7|NA|NA
TGTGCCAGCAGCTTAGACCCTGAGCCCTACGAGCAGTACTTC
CASSLDPEPYEQYF
>TRBV5-6|TRBJ2-2|NA|NA
TGTGCCAGCAGCTTGGGCCAGGGGAGGGCCGGGGAGCTGTTTTTT
CASSLGQGRAGELFF
>TRBV7-2|TRBJ1-1|NA|NA
TGTGCCAGCAGCCCCACCGGGCAAGTCACTGAAGCTTTCTTT
CASSPTGQVTEAFF
>TRBV7-2|TRBJ1-6|TRBD1|NA
TGTGCCAGCAGCGCCCGGGACAGGGCAACCGCCCTCCACTTT
CASSARDRATALHF
>TRBV6-5|TRBJ2-7|TRBD1|once
TGTGCCAGCAGTTCCTCATGGACAGGGAGCTCCTACGAGCAGTACTTC
CASSSSWTGSSYEQYF
>TRBV5-6|TRBJ1-1|NA|NA
TGTGCCAGCAGCTTAATAAAGACAGGTAACACTGAAGCTTTCTTT
CASSLIKTGNTEAFF
>TRBV7-9|TRBJ2-7|NA|NA
TGTGCCAGCAGCGAACTCGGGACTTACGAGCAGTACTTC
CASSELGTYEQYF
>TRBV7-2|TRBJ2-7|TRBD2|NA
TGTGCCAGCACCCTAGCGGGGGCGAACTACGAGCAGTACTTC
CASTLAGANYEQYF
>TRBV7-3|TRBJ2-2|NA|NA
TGTGCCAGCAGCCCGGCGGCTGCTTCCCCCGGGGAGCTGTTTTTT
CASSPAAASPGELFF
>TRBV19|TRBJ1-6|TRBD1|NA
TGTGCCAGCACCGGGACAGCGAATTCACCCCTCCACTTT
CASTGTANSPLHF
>TRBV6-6|TRBJ1-1|NA|NA
TGTGCCAGCACCCCTCCGGGCAAGTCGAACACTGAAGCTTTCTTT
CASTPPGKSNTEAFF
>TRBV6-1|TRBJ2-2|TRBD1|NA
TGTGCCAGCAGTGAGGACAGGGGGCGGGGGGAGTATCGTCGGGAGCTGTTTTTT
CASSEDRGRGEYRRELFF
>TRBV2|TRBJ1-2|NA|NA
TGTGCCAGCAGGCAGGGAAGCGATGGCTACACCTTC
CASRQGSDGYTF
>TRBV10-3|TRBJ1-1|NA|NA
TGTGCCATCAGTGAGTCCAGGGAACCTACTGAAGCTTTCTTT
CAISESREPTEAFF
>TRBV7-3|TRBJ2-2|TRBD1|NA
TGTGCCAGCAGGGGATCGGGACAGGGACCCACCGGGGAGCTGTTTTTT
CASRGSGQGPTGELFF
>TRBV5-1|TRBJ2-7|TRBD2|NA
TGCGCCAGCAGCGGGGGGGGGTTGGTATACGGCGAGCAGTACTTC
CASSGGGLVYGEQYF
>TRBV19|TRBJ1-5|NA|NA
TGTGCCAGTAGTATAGATATACGGGGAGCCGGGCATTTT
CASSIDIRGAGHF
>TRBV5-6|TRBJ2-7|NA|NA
TGTGCCAGCAGCGGCCGGGACGGACCCTACGAGCAGTACTTC
CASSGRDGPYEQYF
>TRBV28|TRBJ2-7|NA|few
TGTGCCAGCAGTCCTCAGCGCGAGCAGTACTTC
CASSPQREQYF
>TRBV6-4|TRBJ1-2|NA|NA
TGTGCCAGCAGTAACCAGGGGAACTATGGCTACACCTTC
CASSNQGNYGYTF
>TRBV6-1|TRBJ2-7|NA|few
TGTGCCAGCAGTGAGGAAAGGGACCGGAACTCCTACGAGCAGTACTTC
CASSEERDRNSYEQYF
>TRBV6-6|TRBJ2-5|NA|NA
TGTGCCAGCAGTTACTCGAACAGTCGGGAGACCCAGTACTTC
CASSYSNSRETQYF
>TRBV28|TRBJ2-7|NA|NA
TGTGCCAGCAGTTTAGTATCGACTGGCAAATACTACGAGCAGTACTTC
CASSLVSTGKYYEQYF
>TRBV6-6|TRBJ1-1|NA|once
TGTGCCAGCAGCTCTTACCCTTGGAGCACTGAAGCTTTCTTT
CASSSYPWSTEAFF
>TRBV19|TRBJ1-6|NA|NA
TGTGCCAGTAGTATAGGGGCAGGGTCGAATTCACCCCTCCACTTT
CASSIGAGSNSPLHF
>TRBV29-1|TRBJ2-6|TRBD1|NA
TGCAGCGTCTCATCCGGGACAGGCAACTCTGGGGCCAACGTCCTGACTTTC
CSVSSGTGNSGANVLTF